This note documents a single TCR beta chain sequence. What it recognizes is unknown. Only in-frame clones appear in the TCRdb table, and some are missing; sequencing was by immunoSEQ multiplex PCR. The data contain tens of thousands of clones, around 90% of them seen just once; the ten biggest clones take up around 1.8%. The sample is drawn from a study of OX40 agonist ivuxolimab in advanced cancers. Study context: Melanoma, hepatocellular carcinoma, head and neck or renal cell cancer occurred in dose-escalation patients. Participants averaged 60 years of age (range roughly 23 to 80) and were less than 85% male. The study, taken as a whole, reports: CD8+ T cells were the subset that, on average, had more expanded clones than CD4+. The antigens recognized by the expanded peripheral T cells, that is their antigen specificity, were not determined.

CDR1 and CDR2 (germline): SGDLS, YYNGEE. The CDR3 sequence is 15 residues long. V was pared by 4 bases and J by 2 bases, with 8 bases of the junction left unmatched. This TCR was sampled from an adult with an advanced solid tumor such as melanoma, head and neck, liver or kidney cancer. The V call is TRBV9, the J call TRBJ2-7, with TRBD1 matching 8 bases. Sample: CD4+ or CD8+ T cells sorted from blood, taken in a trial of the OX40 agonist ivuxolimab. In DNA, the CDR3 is TGTGCCAGCAGCCCAAGCGCAGGGGGCGCCTACGAGCAGTACTTC. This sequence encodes CASSPSAGGAYEQYF.